Following are 3 T cell receptor beta chains from one sample sequenced in a study of blood T cell repertoires in COVID-19. Repertoires were generated with immunoSEQ multiplex PCR, while TCRdb's copy carries only in-frame clones and drops some. The profile covers tens of thousands of clones, with 80% to 90% appearing a single time and approximately 15% taken by the ten largest. The sample was peripheral blood. The receptors derive from a human donor in a cohort sampled during active COVID-19.

The chain combines TRBV3-1 (or the pseudogene TRBV3-2) with TRBJ2-7, with 8 bases lining up with TRBD1. Germline CDR1 is LGHDT and CDR2 is YNNKEL (reference sequence). The CDR3 contains 15 residues. The ends lost 4 bases at V and 0 bases at J; junction bases unmatched: 5. In DNA, the CDR3 is TGTGCCAGCAGCCCGGGGACAGGCTCCTCCTACGAGCAGTACTTC. Its translation: CASSPGTGSSYEQYF.

The chain carries TRBV7-3 and TRBJ2-5; a weak D match, TRBD1 (6 bases). The CDR3 contains 15 residues. V lost 1 base and J lost 3, with 12 bases in between. The germline gives CDR1 SGHTA, CDR2 FQGTGA. CDR3 residues: CASSLIGDKKETQYF. In nucleotides, the CDR3 is TGTGCCAGCAGCTTAATCGGGGACAAAAAAGAGACCCAGTACTTC.

The J gene is TRBJ2-6, the V gene TRBV5-1; D remains ambiguous. This CDR3 is built from 14 residues. Trimming cost V 2 bases and J 2 bases, with 5 bases left between them. Germline V gene sequence: CDR1 SGHRS, CDR2 YFSETQ. CDR3: CASSFLTGANVLTF. In DNA form, the CDR3 reads TGCGCCAGCAGCTTCCTAACTGGGGCCAACGTCCTGACTTTC.